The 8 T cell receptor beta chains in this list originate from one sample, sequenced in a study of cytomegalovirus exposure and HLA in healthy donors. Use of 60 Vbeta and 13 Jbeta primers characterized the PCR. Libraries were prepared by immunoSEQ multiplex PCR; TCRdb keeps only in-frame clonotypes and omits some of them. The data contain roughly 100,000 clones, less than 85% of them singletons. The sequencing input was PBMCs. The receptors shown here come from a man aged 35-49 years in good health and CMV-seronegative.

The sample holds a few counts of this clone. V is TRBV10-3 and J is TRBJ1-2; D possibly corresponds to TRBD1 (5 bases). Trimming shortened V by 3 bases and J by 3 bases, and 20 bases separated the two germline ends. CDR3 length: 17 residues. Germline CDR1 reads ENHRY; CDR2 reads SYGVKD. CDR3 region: CAISDRQTLFFHYGYTF. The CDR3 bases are TGTGCCATCAGTGATAGACAGACTCTCTTTTTCCACTATGGCTACACCTTC.

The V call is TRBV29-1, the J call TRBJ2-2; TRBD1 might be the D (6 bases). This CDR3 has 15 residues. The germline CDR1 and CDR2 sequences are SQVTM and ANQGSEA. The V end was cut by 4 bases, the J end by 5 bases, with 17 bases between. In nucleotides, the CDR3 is TGCAGCGTTGTTCCACAGGGAGATGGGACCGGGGAGCTGTTTTTT. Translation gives CSVVPQGDGTGELFF.

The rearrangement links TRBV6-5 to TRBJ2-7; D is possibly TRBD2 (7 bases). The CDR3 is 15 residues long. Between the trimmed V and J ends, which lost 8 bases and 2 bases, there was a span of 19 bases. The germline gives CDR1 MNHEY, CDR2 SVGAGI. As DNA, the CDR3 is TGTGCCAGCGCGAGGGGGAGGGGAGGGACCTACGAGCAGTACTTC. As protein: CASARGRGGTYEQYF.

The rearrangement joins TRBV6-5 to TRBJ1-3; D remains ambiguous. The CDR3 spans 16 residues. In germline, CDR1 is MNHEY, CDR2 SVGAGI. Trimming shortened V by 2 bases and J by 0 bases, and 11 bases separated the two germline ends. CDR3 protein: CASSYVRGYSGNTIYF. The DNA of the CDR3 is TGTGCCAGCAGTTACGTTAGAGGTTACTCTGGAAACACCATATATTTT.

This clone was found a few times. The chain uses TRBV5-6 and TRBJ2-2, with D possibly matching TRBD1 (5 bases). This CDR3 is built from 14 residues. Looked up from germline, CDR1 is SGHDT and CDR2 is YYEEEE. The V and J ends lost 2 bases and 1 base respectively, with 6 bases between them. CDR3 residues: CASSFGQNTGELFF. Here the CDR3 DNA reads TGTGCCAGCAGCTTTGGACAGAACACCGGGGAGCTGTTTTTT.

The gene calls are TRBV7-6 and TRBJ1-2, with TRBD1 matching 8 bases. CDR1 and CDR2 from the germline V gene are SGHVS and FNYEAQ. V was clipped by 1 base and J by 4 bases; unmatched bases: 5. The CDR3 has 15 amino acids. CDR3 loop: CASSLVQDRAYGYTF. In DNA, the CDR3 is TGTGCCAGCAGCTTAGTACAGGACAGGGCCTATGGCTACACCTTC.

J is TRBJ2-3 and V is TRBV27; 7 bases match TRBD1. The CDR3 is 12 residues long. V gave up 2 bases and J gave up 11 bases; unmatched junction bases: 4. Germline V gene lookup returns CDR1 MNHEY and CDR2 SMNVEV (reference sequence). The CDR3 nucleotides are TGTGCCAGCAGTTTAAAGACAGGGCGGCAGTATTTT. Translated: CASSLKTGRQYF.

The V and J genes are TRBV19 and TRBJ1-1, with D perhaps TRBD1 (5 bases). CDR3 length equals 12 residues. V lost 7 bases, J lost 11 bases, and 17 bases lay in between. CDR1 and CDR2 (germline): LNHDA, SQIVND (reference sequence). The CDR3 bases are TGTGCCAGTACCTCGGGCCCCAAGGGGGCTTTCTTT. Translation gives CASTSGPKGAFF.